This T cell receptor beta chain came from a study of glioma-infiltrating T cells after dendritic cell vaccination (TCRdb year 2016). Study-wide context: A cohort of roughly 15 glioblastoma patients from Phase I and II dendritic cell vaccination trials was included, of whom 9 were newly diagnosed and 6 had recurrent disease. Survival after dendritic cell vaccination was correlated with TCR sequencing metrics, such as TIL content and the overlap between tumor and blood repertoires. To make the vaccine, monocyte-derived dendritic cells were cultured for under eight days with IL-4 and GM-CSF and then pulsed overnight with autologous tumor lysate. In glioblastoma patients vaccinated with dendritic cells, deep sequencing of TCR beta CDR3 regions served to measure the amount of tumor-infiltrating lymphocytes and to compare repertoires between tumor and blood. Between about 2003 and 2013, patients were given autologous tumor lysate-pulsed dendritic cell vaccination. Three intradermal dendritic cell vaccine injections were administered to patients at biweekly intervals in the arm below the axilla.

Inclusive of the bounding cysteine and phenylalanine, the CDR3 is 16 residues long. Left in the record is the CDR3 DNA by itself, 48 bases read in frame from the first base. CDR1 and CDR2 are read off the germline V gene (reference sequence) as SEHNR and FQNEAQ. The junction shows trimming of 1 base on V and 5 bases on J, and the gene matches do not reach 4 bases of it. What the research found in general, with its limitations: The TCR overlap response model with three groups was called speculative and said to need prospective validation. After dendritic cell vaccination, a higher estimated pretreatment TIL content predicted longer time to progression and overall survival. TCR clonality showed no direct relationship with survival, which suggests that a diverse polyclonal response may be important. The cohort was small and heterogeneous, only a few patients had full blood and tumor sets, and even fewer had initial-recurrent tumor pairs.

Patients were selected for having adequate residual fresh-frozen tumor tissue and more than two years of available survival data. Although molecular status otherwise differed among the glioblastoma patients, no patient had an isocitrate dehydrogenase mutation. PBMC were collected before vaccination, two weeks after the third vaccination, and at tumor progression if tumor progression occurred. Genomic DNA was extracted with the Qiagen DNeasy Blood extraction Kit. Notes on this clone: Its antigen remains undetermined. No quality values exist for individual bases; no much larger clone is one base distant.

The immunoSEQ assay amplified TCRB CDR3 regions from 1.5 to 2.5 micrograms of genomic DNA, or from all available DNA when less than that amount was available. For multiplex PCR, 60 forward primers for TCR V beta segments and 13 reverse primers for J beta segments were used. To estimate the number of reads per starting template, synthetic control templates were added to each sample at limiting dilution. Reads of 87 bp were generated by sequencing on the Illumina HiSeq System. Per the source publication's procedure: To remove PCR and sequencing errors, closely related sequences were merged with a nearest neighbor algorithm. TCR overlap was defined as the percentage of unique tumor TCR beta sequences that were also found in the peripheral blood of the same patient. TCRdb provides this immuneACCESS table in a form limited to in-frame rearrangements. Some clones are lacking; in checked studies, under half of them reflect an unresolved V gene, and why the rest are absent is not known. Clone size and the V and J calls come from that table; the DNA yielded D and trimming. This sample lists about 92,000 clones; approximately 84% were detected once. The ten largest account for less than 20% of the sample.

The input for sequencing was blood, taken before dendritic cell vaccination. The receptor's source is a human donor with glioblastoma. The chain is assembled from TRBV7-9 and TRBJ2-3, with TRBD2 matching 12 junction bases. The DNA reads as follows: TGTGCCAGCAGCTTAGAGTTACTAGCGGGGGGAGATACGCAGTATTTT. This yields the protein CASSLELLAGGDTQYF.